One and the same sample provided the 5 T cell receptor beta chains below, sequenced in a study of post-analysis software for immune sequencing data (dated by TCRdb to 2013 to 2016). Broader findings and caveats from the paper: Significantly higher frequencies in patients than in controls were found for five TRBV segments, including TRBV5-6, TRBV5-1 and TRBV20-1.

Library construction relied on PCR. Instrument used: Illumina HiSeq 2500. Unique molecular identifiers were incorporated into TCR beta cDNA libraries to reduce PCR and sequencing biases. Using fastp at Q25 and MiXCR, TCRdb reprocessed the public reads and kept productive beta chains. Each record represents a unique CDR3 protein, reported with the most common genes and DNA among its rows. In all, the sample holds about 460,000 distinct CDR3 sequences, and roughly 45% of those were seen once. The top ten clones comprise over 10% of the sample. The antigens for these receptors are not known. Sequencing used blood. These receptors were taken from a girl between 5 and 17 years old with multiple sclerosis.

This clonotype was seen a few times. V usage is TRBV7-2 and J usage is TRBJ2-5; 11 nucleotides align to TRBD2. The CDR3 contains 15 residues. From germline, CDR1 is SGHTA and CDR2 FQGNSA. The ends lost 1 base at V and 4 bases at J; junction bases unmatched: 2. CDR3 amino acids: CASSLGLAGTETQYF. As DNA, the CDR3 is TGTGCCAGCAGCTTAGGACTAGCGGGAACAGAGACCCAGTACTTC.

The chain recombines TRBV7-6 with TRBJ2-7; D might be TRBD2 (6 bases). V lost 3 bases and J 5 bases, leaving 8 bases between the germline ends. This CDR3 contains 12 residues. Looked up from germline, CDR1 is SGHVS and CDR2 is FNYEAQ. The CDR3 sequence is CASSFPGDEQYF. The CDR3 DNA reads TGTGCCAGCAGCTTCCCGGGGGACGAGCAGTACTTC.

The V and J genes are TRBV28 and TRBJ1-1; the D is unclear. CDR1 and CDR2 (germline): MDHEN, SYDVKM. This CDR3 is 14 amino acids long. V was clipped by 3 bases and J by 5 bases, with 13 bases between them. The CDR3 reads CASSFDMGYTEAFF. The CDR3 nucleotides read TGTGCCAGCAGTTTCGACATGGGGTATACTGAAGCTTTCTTT.

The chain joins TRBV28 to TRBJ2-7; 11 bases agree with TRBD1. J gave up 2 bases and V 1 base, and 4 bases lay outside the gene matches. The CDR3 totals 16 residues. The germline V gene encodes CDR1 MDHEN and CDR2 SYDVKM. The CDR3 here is CASSLYRDRGTYEQYF. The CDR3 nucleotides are TGTGCCAGCAGTTTATATCGGGACAGGGGGACCTACGAGCAGTACTTC.

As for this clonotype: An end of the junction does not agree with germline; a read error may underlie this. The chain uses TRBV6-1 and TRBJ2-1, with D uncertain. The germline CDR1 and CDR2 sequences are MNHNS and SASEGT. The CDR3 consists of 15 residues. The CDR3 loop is CASRDEARLYNGQFF. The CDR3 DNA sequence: TGTGCCAGCAGGGACGAGGCTAGATTGTACAATGGGCAGTTCTTC.